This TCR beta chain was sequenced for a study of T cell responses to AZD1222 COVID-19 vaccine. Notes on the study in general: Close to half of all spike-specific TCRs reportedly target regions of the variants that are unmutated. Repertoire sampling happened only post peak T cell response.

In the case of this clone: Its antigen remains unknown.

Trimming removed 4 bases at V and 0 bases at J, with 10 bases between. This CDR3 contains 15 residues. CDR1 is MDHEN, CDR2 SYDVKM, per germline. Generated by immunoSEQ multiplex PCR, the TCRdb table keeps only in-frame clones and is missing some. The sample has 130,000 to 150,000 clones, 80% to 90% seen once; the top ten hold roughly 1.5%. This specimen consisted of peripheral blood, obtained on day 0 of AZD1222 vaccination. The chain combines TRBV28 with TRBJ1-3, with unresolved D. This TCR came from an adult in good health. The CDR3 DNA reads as TGTGCCAGCAGTTGGGCCTTTATCTCTGGAAACACCATATATTTT. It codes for CASSWAFISGNTIYF. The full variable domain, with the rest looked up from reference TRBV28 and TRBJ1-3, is DVKVTQSSRYLVKRTGEKVFLECVQDMDHENMFWYRQDPGLGLRLIYFSYDVKMKEKGDIPEGYSVSREKKERFSLILESASTNQTSMYLCASSWAFISGNTIYFGEGSWLTVV.